Listed below are T cell receptor beta chains from one sample, sequenced in a study of T-cell reconstitution after alpha-beta-depleted transplantation in children. MiXCR, run by TCRdb on the PCR reads, gives a single entry per CDR3 protein. The data show about 580,000 distinct CDR3 sequences, with about 21% seen just once and 14% held by the top ten. The sample consisted of PBMCs, mostly from graft donor cells, taken 360 days after TCRalphabeta/CD19-depleted stem cell transplant. These receptors came from a boy in the first two years of life who had a stem cell transplant for acute myeloid leukemia, so the T cells may come from the graft donor. CDR3s include the opening cysteine and the closing phenylalanine or tryptophan. D genes are given only for firm matches. Rows give clone size only sometimes, using once, few, many, or a class for an expanded clone.

v_gene: TRBV12-3/TRBV12-4
d_gene: TRBD2
j_gene: TRBJ2-7
abundance: few
CDR3aa: CASSPRGTSGTTYEQYF
CDR3nt: TGTGCCAGCAGTCCCCGCGGGACTAGCGGGACCACCTACGAGCAGTACTTC

v_gene: TRBV24-1
d_gene: .
j_gene: TRBJ2-7
abundance: .
CDR3aa: CATSDSGVRGSYEQYF
CDR3nt: TGTGCCACCAGTGATTCCGGGGTACGTGGCTCCTACGAGCAGTACTTC

v_gene: TRBV29-1
d_gene: .
j_gene: TRBJ1-1
abundance: few
CDR3aa: CSVVVTGNTEAFF
CDR3nt: TGCAGCGTGGTTGTTACTGGTAACACTGAAGCTTTCTTT

v_gene: TRBV6-1
d_gene: .
j_gene: TRBJ2-2
abundance: .
CDR3aa: CASSTQGPGELFF
CDR3nt: TGTGCCAGCAGTACCCAAGGTCCCGGGGAGCTGTTTTTT

v_gene: TRBV13
d_gene: .
j_gene: TRBJ1-1
abundance: .
CDR3aa: CASSVPYFGDTEAFF
CDR3nt: TGTGCCAGCAGCGTCCCATATTTCGGGGACACTGAAGCTTTCTTT

v_gene: TRBV20-1
d_gene: TRBD2
j_gene: TRBJ2-1
abundance: few
CDR3aa: CSASPSGGAPYNEQFF
CDR3nt: TGCAGTGCTAGTCCTAGCGGGGGGGCTCCCTACAATGAGCAGTTCTTC

v_gene: TRBV20-1
d_gene: .
j_gene: TRBJ1-5
abundance: .
CDR3aa: CSASGGWSNQPQHF
CDR3nt: TGCAGTGCTAGTGGGGGATGGAGCAATCAGCCCCAGCATTTT

v_gene: TRBV29-1
d_gene: TRBD2
j_gene: TRBJ2-1
abundance: many
CDR3aa: CSVGGTSGGSSYNEQFF
CDR3nt: TGCAGCGTTGGGGGGACTAGCGGGGGTAGCTCCTACAATGAGCAGTTCTTC

v_gene: TRBV12-3/TRBV12-4
d_gene: .
j_gene: TRBJ1-3
abundance: many
CDR3aa: CASSFRGNTIYF
CDR3nt: TGTGCCAGCAGTTTTCGAGGAAACACCATATATTTT

v_gene: TRBV9
d_gene: .
j_gene: TRBJ1-6
abundance: few
CDR3aa: CASSRGGYYSPLHF
CDR3nt: TGTGCCAGCTCCAGAGGTGGCTATTATTCACCCCTCCACTTT

v_gene: TRBV7-3
d_gene: TRBD2
j_gene: TRBJ2-1
abundance: .
CDR3aa: CASSFLAGGAYNEQFF
CDR3nt: TGTGCCAGCAGCTTCCTAGCGGGGGGAGCCTACAATGAGCAGTTCTTC

v_gene: TRBV7-2
d_gene: .
j_gene: TRBJ2-1
abundance: .
CDR3aa: CASSPGWGPSSYNEQFF
CDR3nt: TGTGCCAGCAGCCCCGGATGGGGGCCCAGCTCCTACAATGAGCAGTTCTTC

v_gene: TRBV12-3/TRBV12-4
d_gene: .
j_gene: TRBJ2-1
abundance: few
CDR3aa: CATQPGRGGIHEQFF
CDR3nt: TGTGCCACACAACCTGGGCGGGGCGGAATCCATGAGCAGTTCTTC

v_gene: TRBV29-1
d_gene: TRBD1
j_gene: TRBJ2-5
abundance: few
CDR3aa: CSVVPGGETQYF
CDR3nt: TGCAGCGTTGTCCCAGGGGGAGAGACCCAGTACTTC

v_gene: TRBV7-6
d_gene: TRBD2
j_gene: TRBJ2-1
abundance: .
CDR3aa: CASSLALGRDHIKPDNEQFF
CDR3nt: TGTGCCAGCAGCTTAGCGTTAGGGAGGGACCACATAAAACCTGACAATGAGCAGTTCTTC

v_gene: TRBV10-2
d_gene: TRBD2
j_gene: TRBJ2-3
abundance: .
CDR3aa: CASSDLHLAGDTDTQYF
CDR3nt: TGCGCCAGCAGTGACCTCCACCTAGCGGGGGACACAGATACGCAGTATTTT

v_gene: TRBV4-3
d_gene: .
j_gene: TRBJ1-1
abundance: many
CDR3aa: CASRKQGSARNTEAFF
CDR3nt: TGCGCCAGCAGAAAACAGGGTAGCGCCCGGAACACTGAAGCTTTCTTT

v_gene: TRBV28
d_gene: .
j_gene: TRBJ2-2
abundance: .
CDR3aa: CASSLWDTYTGELFF
CDR3nt: TGTGCCAGCAGTTTATGGGACACCTACACCGGGGAGCTGTTTTTT

v_gene: TRBV9
d_gene: TRBD1
j_gene: TRBJ1-2
abundance: .
CDR3aa: CASSVEGGLYGYTF
CDR3nt: TGTGCCAGCAGCGTAGAAGGGGGCCTCTATGGCTACACCTTC

v_gene: TRBV10-3
d_gene: TRBD2
j_gene: TRBJ2-3
abundance: .
CDR3aa: CAISDAGGGPLDTQYF
CDR3nt: TGTGCCATCAGTGACGCGGGGGGGGGCCCGTTAGATACGCAGTATTTT

v_gene: TRBV30
d_gene: .
j_gene: TRBJ1-6
abundance: few
CDR3aa: CAWSRQVGYNSPLHF
CDR3nt: TGTGCCTGGAGTCGGCAGGTGGGATATAATTCACCCCTCCACTTT

v_gene: TRBV7-8
d_gene: .
j_gene: TRBJ2-1
abundance: .
CDR3aa: CASSLTNSPYNEQFF
CDR3nt: TGTGCCAGCAGCTTGACCAACAGTCCCTACAATGAGCAGTTCTTC

v_gene: TRBV6-5
d_gene: .
j_gene: TRBJ1-1
abundance: .
CDR3aa: CASSYSREGVVNTEAFF
CDR3nt: TGTGCCAGCAGTTACTCGAGGGAAGGGGTGGTGAACACTGAAGCTTTCTTT

v_gene: TRBV10-3
d_gene: TRBD2
j_gene: TRBJ2-3
abundance: .
CDR3aa: CAISDGGAHTDTQYF
CDR3nt: TGTGCCATCAGCGACGGGGGGGCCCACACAGATACGCAGTATTTT

v_gene: TRBV11-2
d_gene: TRBD2
j_gene: TRBJ2-5
abundance: .
CDR3aa: CASSSAGLATWETQYF
CDR3nt: TGTGCCAGCAGCTCAGCGGGACTAGCAACGTGGGAGACCCAGTACTTC

v_gene: TRBV7-2
d_gene: .
j_gene: TRBJ2-1
abundance: .
CDR3aa: CASSLAPRTATHYNEQFF
CDR3nt: TGTGCCAGCAGCTTAGCCCCCAGGACTGCCACTCACTACAATGAGCAGTTCTTC

v_gene: TRBV6-6
d_gene: .
j_gene: TRBJ2-7
abundance: few
CDR3aa: CASSHLYEQYF
CDR3nt: TGTGCCAGCAGCCACCTCTACGAGCAGTACTTC

v_gene: TRBV7-2
d_gene: .
j_gene: TRBJ2-5
abundance: many
CDR3aa: CASSLGGGTFQETQYF
CDR3nt: TGTGCCAGCAGCTTAGGGGGTGGGACATTTCAAGAGACCCAGTACTTC

v_gene: TRBV21-1
d_gene: .
j_gene: TRBJ2-7
abundance: .
CDR3aa: CASSKLRRQGYGYEQYF
CDR3nt: TGTGCCAGCAGCAAACTTAGACGACAGGGGTATGGATACGAGCAGTACTTC

v_gene: TRBV6-5
d_gene: .
j_gene: TRBJ2-3
abundance: many
CDR3aa: CASSSHTGQNGTDTQYF
CDR3nt: TGTGCCAGCAGTTCGCATACCGGGCAGAACGGCACGGATACGCAGTATTTT

v_gene: TRBV20-1
d_gene: TRBD2
j_gene: TRBJ2-5
abundance: many
CDR3aa: CSAWTSGEETQYF
CDR3nt: TGCAGTGCGTGGACTAGCGGGGAAGAGACCCAGTACTTC

v_gene: TRBV4-3
d_gene: TRBD1
j_gene: TRBJ2-7
abundance: once
CDR3aa: CASSQRQGKYYEQYF
CDR3nt: TGCGCCAGCAGCCAACGACAGGGGAAATACTACGAGCAGTACTTC

v_gene: TRBV29-1
d_gene: .
j_gene: TRBJ1-1
abundance: .
CDR3aa: CSVAQDFSEAFF
CDR3nt: TGCAGCGTCGCACAGGATTTTTCTGAAGCTTTCTTT

v_gene: TRBV3-1
d_gene: TRBD1
j_gene: TRBJ1-1
abundance: many
CDR3aa: CASSRQGGFTEAFF
CDR3nt: TGTGCCAGCAGCCGACAGGGTGGGTTCACTGAAGCTTTCTTT

v_gene: TRBV29-1
d_gene: TRBD2
j_gene: TRBJ2-3
abundance: .
CDR3aa: CSVASGGAGEQYF
CDR3nt: TGCAGCGTTGCTAGCGGGGGGGCCGGCGAGCAGTATTTT

v_gene: TRBV7-2
d_gene: .
j_gene: TRBJ2-1
abundance: .
CDR3aa: CASSPHDNEQFF
CDR3nt: TGTGCCAGCAGCCCTCACGACAATGAGCAGTTCTTC

v_gene: TRBV4-1
d_gene: TRBD2
j_gene: TRBJ2-1
abundance: many
CDR3aa: CASSQGLAGENEQFF
CDR3nt: TGCGCCAGCAGCCAAGGACTAGCGGGGGAAAATGAGCAGTTCTTC

v_gene: TRBV7-3
d_gene: .
j_gene: TRBJ1-1
abundance: .
CDR3aa: CASSRAGELNTEAFF
CDR3nt: TGTGCCAGCAGTCGGGCAGGGGAGCTAAACACTGAAGCTTTCTTT

v_gene: TRBV12-3/TRBV12-4
d_gene: .
j_gene: TRBJ1-1
abundance: .
CDR3aa: CASSFSPSEAFF
CDR3nt: TGTGCCAGCAGTTTTAGTCCCAGTGAAGCTTTCTTT

v_gene: TRBV6-1
d_gene: .
j_gene: TRBJ2-2
abundance: few
CDR3aa: CASSESSAVFELFF
CDR3nt: TGTGCCAGCAGTGAGAGCTCCGCGGTGTTTGAGCTGTTTTTT

v_gene: TRBV12-5
d_gene: TRBD1
j_gene: TRBJ2-2
abundance: many
CDR3aa: CASGFLPDRENTGELFF
CDR3nt: TGTGCTAGTGGTTTCCTTCCGGACAGGGAGAACACCGGGGAGCTGTTTTTT

v_gene: TRBV7-2
d_gene: .
j_gene: TRBJ2-6
abundance: .
CDR3aa: CASSLRHTGANVLTF
CDR3nt: TGTGCCAGCAGCTTAAGACACACTGGGGCCAACGTCCTGACTTTC

v_gene: TRBV20-1
d_gene: TRBD1
j_gene: TRBJ2-1
abundance: .
CDR3aa: CSAGRDRIYNEQFF
CDR3nt: TGCAGTGCTGGCCGGGACAGAATATACAATGAGCAGTTCTTC

v_gene: TRBV25-1
d_gene: .
j_gene: TRBJ1-5
abundance: .
CDR3aa: CASKGPNQPQHF
CDR3nt: TGTGCCAGCAAGGGCCCCAATCAGCCCCAGCATTTT

v_gene: TRBV10-2
d_gene: .
j_gene: TRBJ2-2
abundance: few
CDR3aa: CASKVRAAGELFF
CDR3nt: TGCGCCAGCAAGGTCAGGGCGGCCGGGGAGCTGTTTTTT

v_gene: TRBV27
d_gene: .
j_gene: TRBJ2-7
abundance: many
CDR3aa: CASSKKGSGDGREQYF
CDR3nt: TGTGCCAGCTCAAAAAAAGGGTCGGGGGATGGGCGCGAGCAGTACTTC

v_gene: TRBV27
d_gene: TRBD1
j_gene: TRBJ1-1
abundance: .
CDR3aa: CASSFLDREPAFF
CDR3nt: TGTGCCAGCAGTTTTTTGGACAGGGAACCAGCTTTCTTT

v_gene: TRBV7-9
d_gene: TRBD1
j_gene: TRBJ2-7
abundance: many
CDR3aa: CASSRQGTYEQYF
CDR3nt: TGTGCCAGCAGCCGACAGGGTACCTACGAGCAGTACTTC

v_gene: TRBV15
d_gene: .
j_gene: TRBJ1-1
abundance: .
CDR3aa: CATSMGPNTEAFF
CDR3nt: TGTGCCACCAGCATGGGTCCGAACACTGAAGCTTTCTTT

v_gene: TRBV18
d_gene: .
j_gene: TRBJ2-1
abundance: .
CDR3aa: CASSTRGKTYNEQFF
CDR3nt: TGTGCCAGCTCAACGAGGGGGAAGACCTACAATGAGCAGTTCTTC

v_gene: TRBV5-6
d_gene: .
j_gene: TRBJ2-7
abundance: .
CDR3aa: CASSGGAGSEQYF
CDR3nt: TGTGCCAGCAGTGGAGGGGCAGGTTCCGAGCAGTACTTC

v_gene: TRBV29-1
d_gene: TRBD1
j_gene: TRBJ1-2
abundance: few
CDR3aa: CSVDLPPMDRGNGYTF
CDR3nt: TGCAGCGTTGACTTACCCCCCATGGACAGGGGAAATGGCTACACCTTC

v_gene: TRBV27
d_gene: .
j_gene: TRBJ2-1
abundance: .
CDR3aa: CASSLSGSGGPPYNEQFF
CDR3nt: TGTGCCAGCAGTTTAAGTGGGTCAGGGGGGCCCCCCTACAATGAGCAGTTCTTC

v_gene: TRBV12-3/TRBV12-4
d_gene: .
j_gene: TRBJ2-1
abundance: .
CDR3aa: CASSHPTGSNNEQFF
CDR3nt: TGTGCCAGCAGTCACCCTACAGGGTCCAACAATGAGCAGTTCTTC

v_gene: TRBV27
d_gene: TRBD2
j_gene: TRBJ2-5
abundance: .
CDR3aa: CASSSLAGGSVETQYF
CDR3nt: TGTGCCAGCAGTTCACTAGCGGGGGGCTCCGTGGAGACCCAGTACTTC

v_gene: TRBV20-1
d_gene: TRBD1
j_gene: TRBJ1-5
abundance: .
CDR3aa: CSASVGGGQPQHF
CDR3nt: TGCAGTGCTAGCGTAGGGGGCGGTCAGCCCCAGCATTTT